This T cell receptor beta chain was sequenced for a study of blood T cell repertoires in COVID-19. TCRdb's table, derived via immunoSEQ multiplex PCR, lists solely in-frame clones and lacks some. Of about 150,000 clones in the sample, about 86% were seen once. V was shortened by 3 bases and J by 0 bases, with 11 bases between the two germline ends. The CDR3 runs to 15 residues. The V gene's germline CDR1 is KGHSH and CDR2 LQKENI. The TCR comes from a man over 45 who had recovered from COVID-19. V gene TRBV18 combines with J gene TRBJ1-1; tentative D call: TRBD1 (6 bases). The sequenced sample consisted of PBMCs or T cells enriched from blood (not recorded which). For the CDR3, the DNA is TGTGCCAGCTCACCGCAGAGGGGGATGAACACTGAAGCTTTCTTT. The encoded protein is CASSPQRGMNTEAFF.